This is a list of T cell receptor beta chains from one sample in a study of blood T cell repertoires in COVID-19. Here immunoSEQ multiplex PCR was the method, and the copy in TCRdb shows in-frame clones only, minus some. This table holds 300,000 to 350,000 clones, roughly 90% found once. Sequencing was carried out using PBMCs or T cells enriched from blood (not recorded which). Receptor source: a woman between 18 and 29 years old with acute COVID-19. The CDR3 runs from the conserved cysteine through the conserved F or W. Fields, in order: clone size, V gene, D gene, J gene, CDR3 DNA, CDR3 protein. D genes are given only for firm matches. Clone size is stated in some rows and not others, as once, few, many or a class when expanded.

clone_size: -
v_call: TRBV19
d_call: TRBD2
j_call: TRBJ2-1
cdr3_nt: TGTGCCAGTAGTATAGATCGAAGCGGGAGTTTGAATGAGCAGTTCTTC
cdr3_aa: CASSIDRSGSLNEQFF

clone_size: -
v_call: TRBV27
d_call: -
j_call: TRBJ1-2
cdr3_nt: TGTGCCAGCAGCGCTCAGGGTTGGGCGAGTGGCTACACCTTC
cdr3_aa: CASSAQGWASGYTF

clone_size: -
v_call: TRBV12-3/TRBV12-4
d_call: -
j_call: TRBJ1-1
cdr3_nt: TGTGCCAGCAGTACAGGGCAGAACACTGAAGCTTTCTTT
cdr3_aa: CASSTGQNTEAFF

clone_size: few
v_call: TRBV9
d_call: TRBD1
j_call: TRBJ1-4
cdr3_nt: TGTGCCAGCAGCGTGGGGACAGGGTCTAATGAAAAACTGTTTTTT
cdr3_aa: CASSVGTGSNEKLFF

clone_size: -
v_call: TRBV6-5
d_call: -
j_call: TRBJ1-2
cdr3_nt: TGTGCCAGCAGTTACTCGACTTCACCGAACTATGGCTACACCTTC
cdr3_aa: CASSYSTSPNYGYTF

clone_size: -
v_call: TRBV5-8
d_call: TRBD1
j_call: TRBJ1-1
cdr3_nt: TGTGCCAGCAGCTTGGAATTCGACAGGGCGGCGGTAATGAACACTGAAGCTTTCTTT
cdr3_aa: CASSLEFDRAAVMNTEAFF

clone_size: -
v_call: TRBV11-2
d_call: TRBD1
j_call: TRBJ1-6
cdr3_nt: TGTGCCAGCAGCCCACCTATGACAGGGGATTCACCCCTCCACTTT
cdr3_aa: CASSPPMTGDSPLHF

clone_size: -
v_call: TRBV28
d_call: TRBD1
j_call: TRBJ1-5
cdr3_nt: TGTGCCAGCAGTTTATGGGAGACAGGGGCCTATAGCAATCAGCCCCAGCATTTT
cdr3_aa: CASSLWETGAYSNQPQHF

clone_size: -
v_call: TRBV28
d_call: -
j_call: TRBJ2-3
cdr3_nt: TGTGCCAGCTCGGGTGCGGTACGCACAGATACGCAGTATTTT
cdr3_aa: CASSGAVRTDTQYF

clone_size: -
v_call: TRBV5-1
d_call: -
j_call: TRBJ2-7
cdr3_nt: TGCGCCAGCAGCTTGGCCGGGTCAATCTACGAGCAGTACTTC
cdr3_aa: CASSLAGSIYEQYF

clone_size: once
v_call: TRBV5-1
d_call: -
j_call: TRBJ2-5
cdr3_nt: TGCGCCAGCAGGGGGGATGGGACATACCAAGAGACCCAGTACTTC
cdr3_aa: CASRGDGTYQETQYF

clone_size: -
v_call: TRBV11-3
d_call: -
j_call: TRBJ1-3
cdr3_nt: TGTGCCAGCAGCTCCTGGGATAACGGACTGAGCTCTGGAAACACCATATATTTT
cdr3_aa: CASSSWDNGLSSGNTIYF

clone_size: -
v_call: TRBV5-1
d_call: TRBD1
j_call: TRBJ1-4
cdr3_nt: TGCGCCAGCAGTCAAGGGGGACAGGCGGGTGAAAAACTGTTTTTT
cdr3_aa: CASSQGGQAGEKLFF

clone_size: -
v_call: TRBV27
d_call: TRBD1
j_call: TRBJ2-7
cdr3_nt: TGTGCCAGCAGTTCTGAGACAGGGAGAGGTGAGCAGTACTTC
cdr3_aa: CASSSETGRGEQYF

clone_size: once
v_call: TRBV7-9
d_call: -
j_call: TRBJ2-5
cdr3_nt: TGTGCCAGCAGGAGCGGTCGGGGGTGGGAGACCCAGTACTTC
cdr3_aa: CASRSGRGWETQYF

clone_size: -
v_call: TRBV7-6
d_call: -
j_call: TRBJ1-1
cdr3_nt: TGTGCCAGCAGCCAACAGGGGAACACTGAAGCTTTCTTT
cdr3_aa: CASSQQGNTEAFF

clone_size: -
v_call: TRBV4-2
d_call: -
j_call: TRBJ2-6
cdr3_nt: TGTGCCAGCGGACCAACAGGGACTGGGGCCAACGTCCTGACTTTC
cdr3_aa: CASGPTGTGANVLTF

clone_size: -
v_call: TRBV5-1
d_call: TRBD2
j_call: TRBJ2-7
cdr3_nt: TGCGCCAGCAGCCCTACTACTAGCGGGAGCTCCTACGAGCAGTACTTC
cdr3_aa: CASSPTTSGSSYEQYF

clone_size: -
v_call: TRBV28
d_call: TRBD1
j_call: TRBJ1-6
cdr3_nt: TGTGCCAGCAGTTACCTTTCAGGGGGGTCCTACTCACCCCTCCACTTT
cdr3_aa: CASSYLSGGSYSPLHF

clone_size: -
v_call: TRBV11-2
d_call: -
j_call: TRBJ1-4
cdr3_nt: TGTGCCAGCAGCCACTTAGTGAATGAAAAACTGTTTTTT
cdr3_aa: CASSHLVNEKLFF

clone_size: -
v_call: TRBV12-3/TRBV12-4
d_call: TRBD1
j_call: TRBJ1-5
cdr3_nt: TGTGCCAGCAGTTTCACAGGGGATCAGCCCCAGCATTTT
cdr3_aa: CASSFTGDQPQHF

clone_size: once
v_call: TRBV18
d_call: -
j_call: TRBJ2-1
cdr3_nt: TGTGCCAGCTCGCCACACCCGACCGGAGGCGAGCAGTTCTTC
cdr3_aa: CASSPHPTGGEQFF

clone_size: -
v_call: TRBV18
d_call: TRBD2
j_call: TRBJ2-2
cdr3_nt: TGTGCCAGCTCACCACAGCGGGGCACCGGGGAGCTGTTTTTT
cdr3_aa: CASSPQRGTGELFF

clone_size: -
v_call: TRBV10-3
d_call: -
j_call: TRBJ2-7
cdr3_nt: TGTGCCATCAGTGGGCCGGAGACCTCCTACGAGCAGTACTTC
cdr3_aa: CAISGPETSYEQYF

clone_size: few
v_call: TRBV6-6
d_call: TRBD1
j_call: TRBJ1-2
cdr3_nt: TGTGCCAGCAGTCCTACAGACAGGGGCAGCGGCTACACCTTC
cdr3_aa: CASSPTDRGSGYTF

clone_size: -
v_call: TRBV9
d_call: TRBD1
j_call: TRBJ1-5
cdr3_nt: TGTGCCAGCGGGCAGGGGGTTTCGGGCAATCAGCCCCAGCATTTT
cdr3_aa: CASGQGVSGNQPQHF

clone_size: -
v_call: TRBV7-9
d_call: TRBD2
j_call: TRBJ2-1
cdr3_nt: TGTGCCAGCAGCTCCCACATGGGGGGGAAGAATGAGCAGTTCTTC
cdr3_aa: CASSSHMGGKNEQFF

clone_size: -
v_call: TRBV9
d_call: TRBD1
j_call: TRBJ2-5
cdr3_nt: TGTGCCAGCAGTCCCCTCCTAGGACAGGGCCTGGAAGAGACCCAGTACTTC
cdr3_aa: CASSPLLGQGLEETQYF

clone_size: few
v_call: TRBV28
d_call: -
j_call: TRBJ1-1
cdr3_nt: TGTGCCAGCAGTTCCGTGTCCGGAGGGAACACTGAAGCTTTCTTT
cdr3_aa: CASSSVSGGNTEAFF

clone_size: -
v_call: TRBV13
d_call: TRBD2
j_call: TRBJ2-1
cdr3_nt: TGTGCCAGCAGCCGACTAGCGGGAGTGGATGAGCAGTTCTTC
cdr3_aa: CASSRLAGVDEQFF

clone_size: once
v_call: TRBV28
d_call: TRBD1
j_call: TRBJ1-2
cdr3_nt: TGTGCCAGCAGTTTAGGGACAGGGCCAGTAGATGGCTACACCTTC
cdr3_aa: CASSLGTGPVDGYTF

clone_size: -
v_call: TRBV28
d_call: -
j_call: TRBJ1-2
cdr3_nt: TGTGCCAGCACCGGTCAGGGGAACAAAGGGCCTAACTATGGCTACACCTTC
cdr3_aa: CASTGQGNKGPNYGYTF

clone_size: -
v_call: TRBV9
d_call: -
j_call: TRBJ1-4
cdr3_nt: TGTGCCAGCAGTTTCGCAGGGGATGAAAAACTGTTTTTT
cdr3_aa: CASSFAGDEKLFF

clone_size: -
v_call: TRBV18
d_call: -
j_call: TRBJ1-1
cdr3_nt: TGTGCCAGCTCACCGACAGAGGCTGAAGCTTTCTTT
cdr3_aa: CASSPTEAEAFF

clone_size: -
v_call: TRBV3-1/TRBV3-2
d_call: -
j_call: TRBJ2-1
cdr3_nt: TGTGCCAGCAGCCATAATCTGAATGAGCAGTTCTTC
cdr3_aa: CASSHNLNEQFF

clone_size: -
v_call: TRBV19
d_call: -
j_call: TRBJ1-4
cdr3_nt: TGTGCCAGTAGTATGGGACTCGGAAAACTGTTTTTT
cdr3_aa: CASSMGLGKLFF

clone_size: -
v_call: TRBV27
d_call: -
j_call: TRBJ1-4
cdr3_nt: TGTGCCAGCAGGCGTTTGGACAGACCGAATGAAAAACTGTTTTTT
cdr3_aa: CASRRLDRPNEKLFF

clone_size: -
v_call: TRBV27
d_call: -
j_call: TRBJ1-1
cdr3_nt: TGTGCCAGCAGTTTACTTGTCCTCGAGGGTCCAACTGAAGCTTTCTTT
cdr3_aa: CASSLLVLEGPTEAFF

clone_size: -
v_call: TRBV3-1/TRBV3-2
d_call: TRBD1
j_call: TRBJ2-5
cdr3_nt: TGTGCCAGCAGCCAATTGGCAGGGGGTCAGACCCAGTACTTC
cdr3_aa: CASSQLAGGQTQYF

clone_size: -
v_call: TRBV28
d_call: TRBD1
j_call: TRBJ1-1
cdr3_nt: TGTGCCAGCAGTTTCCGGGACAGGCGTCGGACTGAAGCTTTCTTT
cdr3_aa: CASSFRDRRRTEAFF

clone_size: -
v_call: TRBV12-3/TRBV12-4
d_call: -
j_call: TRBJ1-1
cdr3_nt: TGTGCCAGCATGGGGGGGGCGCGTACTGAAGCTTTCTTT
cdr3_aa: CASMGGARTEAFF

clone_size: -
v_call: TRBV2
d_call: -
j_call: TRBJ1-3
cdr3_nt: TGTGCCAGCAGGGCGGAAAACACCATATATTTT
cdr3_aa: CASRAENTIYF

clone_size: -
v_call: TRBV19
d_call: TRBD1
j_call: TRBJ2-7
cdr3_nt: TGTGCCAGTAGTGGACAGGGGGGGACCTACGAGCAGTACTTC
cdr3_aa: CASSGQGGTYEQYF

clone_size: -
v_call: TRBV2
d_call: -
j_call: TRBJ2-1
cdr3_nt: TGTGCCAGCAGTGAACTAGCGATCTACAATGAGCAGTTCTTC
cdr3_aa: CASSELAIYNEQFF

clone_size: -
v_call: TRBV28
d_call: -
j_call: TRBJ1-2
cdr3_nt: TGTGCCAGCAGTCTGGGAGACTATGGCTACACCTTC
cdr3_aa: CASSLGDYGYTF

clone_size: -
v_call: TRBV15
d_call: TRBD1
j_call: TRBJ1-5
cdr3_nt: TGTGCCACCAGCAAAAGACAGGGAAGTCAGCCCCAGCATTTT
cdr3_aa: CATSKRQGSQPQHF

clone_size: -
v_call: TRBV7-9
d_call: TRBD2
j_call: TRBJ2-1
cdr3_nt: TGTGCCAGCAGCTTAAGGGGACTAGCGGGAGGGAATGAGCAGTTCTTC
cdr3_aa: CASSLRGLAGGNEQFF

clone_size: once
v_call: TRBV6-5
d_call: TRBD1
j_call: TRBJ1-1
cdr3_nt: TGTGCCAGCAGGAAGGACAGGGGGCCGGCTGAAGCTTTCTTT
cdr3_aa: CASRKDRGPAEAFF

clone_size: -
v_call: TRBV7-2
d_call: TRBD2
j_call: TRBJ2-1
cdr3_nt: TGTGCCAGCAGCCAGACTAGCGGGATAGGCAATGAGCAGTTCTTC
cdr3_aa: CASSQTSGIGNEQFF

clone_size: -
v_call: TRBV7-2
d_call: TRBD2
j_call: TRBJ2-1
cdr3_nt: TGTGCCAGCAGCTTAGATCGGGGGGGCCCCTACAATGAGCAGTTCTTC
cdr3_aa: CASSLDRGGPYNEQFF

clone_size: -
v_call: TRBV7-9
d_call: -
j_call: TRBJ2-7
cdr3_nt: TGTGCCAGCAGCCCGGTTGATAGCTCCTACGAGCAGTACTTC
cdr3_aa: CASSPVDSSYEQYF

clone_size: -
v_call: TRBV11-3
d_call: TRBD2
j_call: TRBJ2-7
cdr3_nt: TGTGCCAGCAGCTCCTTGAGCGGGAAGAGCTCCTACGAGCAGTACTTC
cdr3_aa: CASSSLSGKSSYEQYF

clone_size: -
v_call: TRBV5-8
d_call: -
j_call: TRBJ1-4
cdr3_nt: TGTGCCAGCAGCCAACCTACAGGGTTAAGCGAAAAACTGTTTTTT
cdr3_aa: CASSQPTGLSEKLFF

clone_size: once
v_call: TRBV19
d_call: TRBD1
j_call: TRBJ1-5
cdr3_nt: TGTGCCAGTTCCACAGGGGGCGTTCAGCCCCAGCATTTT
cdr3_aa: CASSTGGVQPQHF

clone_size: -
v_call: TRBV5-1
d_call: TRBD2
j_call: TRBJ2-3
cdr3_nt: TGCGCCAGTGAGCGGGAGGCGGGGACAGATACGCAGTATTTT
cdr3_aa: CASEREAGTDTQYF

clone_size: -
v_call: TRBV12-5
d_call: -
j_call: TRBJ1-1
cdr3_nt: TGTGCTAGTGGTTTGGAGAGGGGGTACACTGAAGCTTTCTTT
cdr3_aa: CASGLERGYTEAFF